Each of the 8 T cell receptor beta chains below was sequenced from the same sample in a study of T-cell memory formation after mild COVID-19 (dated by TCRdb to 2020 to 2023). Library construction relied on 5' RACE. The instrument given in TCRdb is Illumina NovaSeq 6000. TCRdb took the public reads, trimmed them with fastp at Q25, ran MiXCR for clone calling and kept in-frame beta chains. Rows matching on CDR3 protein sequence are summarized as one entry with the most common DNA and genes. Recorded for this sample are some 110,000 distinct CDR3 sequences; around 12% of them occurred a single time. Clones ranked in the top ten supply around 25% of the sample. The specimen was PBMCs or a T cell subset sorted from them (not recorded which). The receptors shown here come from an adult woman who had mild COVID-19 (a few samples of this study predate the infection). The sample titles of this study are shuffled in the database, so cell type and time point are left out; the donor was told from shared clones.

This clonotype has more than one count but fewer than ten. The rearrangement links TRBV2 to TRBJ2-5, with 8 bases fitting TRBD2. There are 16 residues in the CDR3. The V segment lost 4 bases and the J segment 2 bases; nucleotides outside the gene matches: 9. Germline CDR1 reads SNHLY; CDR2 reads FYNNEI. This CDR3 is CASSGPSGSDQETQYF. Written as DNA, the CDR3 is TGTGCCAGCAGTGGGCCCAGCGGGAGCGATCAAGAGACCCAGTACTTC.

This clonotype was observed a few times. This chain uses TRBV12-3 or TRBV12-4 with TRBJ2-2, with D possibly matching TRBD1 (6 bases). V dropped 5 bases and J dropped 0 bases, with 13 bases sitting between them. The length of the CDR3 is 16 residues. The CDR3 here is CASSLRDIANTGELFF. The CDR3 coding sequence is TGTGCCAGCAGTCTCCGGGACATAGCGAACACCGGGGAGCTGTTTTTT.

The chain employs TRBV9 and TRBJ1-2; D gene uncertain. V dropped 0 bases and J dropped 4 bases, with 13 bases sitting between them. Per germline, CDR1 SGDLS and CDR2 YYNGEE. CDR3 length: 15 amino acids. CDR3 DNA sequence: TGTGCCAGCAGCGTAGGGGGAAAGGAGGCCTATGGCTACACCTTC. This encodes CASSVGGKEAYGYTF. Drawing the rest from reference TRBV9 and TRBJ1-2, the complete variable domain is DSGVTQTPKHLITATGQRVTLRCSPRSGDLSVYWYQQSLDQGLQFLIQYYNGEERAKGNILERFSAQQFPDLHSELNLSSLELGDSALYFCASSVGGKEAYGYTFGSGTRLTVV.

Many counts were recorded for this clonotype. The chain uses TRBV20-1 and TRBJ2-7; 8 bases match TRBD2. This CDR3 spans 15 amino acids. V trimming: 5 bases; J trimming: 3 bases; junction bases outside the gene matches: 12. CDR1 and CDR2 (germline): DFQATT, SNEGSKA (reference sequence). In DNA, the CDR3 is TGCAGTGCTTATACCATGACTAGCGCTGACTACGAGCAGTACTTC. This sequence encodes CSAYTMTSADYEQYF.

This clonotype was seen a few times. J is TRBJ2-1 and V is TRBV20-1; a weak D match, TRBD2 (5 bases). Germline V gene lookup returns CDR1 DFQATT and CDR2 SNEGSKA (reference sequence). With 1 base removed from V and 8 bases from J, the gap between germline ends came to 18 bases. This CDR3 has 15 residues. The CDR3 loop is CSARGDFERGYEQFF. CDR3 coding DNA: TGCAGTGCTAGAGGAGATTTCGAGCGCGGGTATGAGCAGTTCTTC.

This clonotype was counted a few times. The genes are TRBV6-2 or TRBV6-3 and TRBJ2-7; 10 bases line up with TRBD2. The CDR3 is made up of 16 amino acids. J lost 7 bases, V lost 2 bases, and 11 bases had no gene match. Germline V CDR1 and CDR2: MNHEY, SVGEGT. CDR3: CASSYRPAGGPLEQYF. The CDR3, as DNA: TGTGCCAGCAGTTACCGCCCAGCGGGAGGGCCGTTGGAGCAGTACTTC.

This clonotype came up many times. The J gene is TRBJ2-1, the V gene TRBV7-9; D assignment may be TRBD1 or TRBD2 (5 bases each). CDR1 and CDR2 from the germline V gene are SEHNR and FQNEAQ (reference sequence). This CDR3 spans 13 amino acids. V lost 5 bases to trimming and J lost 13 bases, with 18 bases between them. The CDR3 here is CASSPPGPHYQFF. For the CDR3, the DNA is TGTGCCAGCAGCCCTCCGGGACCCCACTATCAGTTCTTC.

This clonotype has only a few counts. The J gene is TRBJ2-3, the V gene TRBV3-1; TRBD2 aligns across 8 bases. The germline V gene has CDR1 LGHDT and CDR2 YNNKEL (reference sequence). The ends lost 0 bases at V and 6 bases at J; junction bases unmatched: 11. The CDR3 totals 17 residues. CDR3 amino acids: CASSQDVPAGAPDTQYF. The CDR3 coding sequence is TGTGCCAGCAGCCAAGATGTGCCAGCGGGGGCCCCCGATACGCAGTATTTT.